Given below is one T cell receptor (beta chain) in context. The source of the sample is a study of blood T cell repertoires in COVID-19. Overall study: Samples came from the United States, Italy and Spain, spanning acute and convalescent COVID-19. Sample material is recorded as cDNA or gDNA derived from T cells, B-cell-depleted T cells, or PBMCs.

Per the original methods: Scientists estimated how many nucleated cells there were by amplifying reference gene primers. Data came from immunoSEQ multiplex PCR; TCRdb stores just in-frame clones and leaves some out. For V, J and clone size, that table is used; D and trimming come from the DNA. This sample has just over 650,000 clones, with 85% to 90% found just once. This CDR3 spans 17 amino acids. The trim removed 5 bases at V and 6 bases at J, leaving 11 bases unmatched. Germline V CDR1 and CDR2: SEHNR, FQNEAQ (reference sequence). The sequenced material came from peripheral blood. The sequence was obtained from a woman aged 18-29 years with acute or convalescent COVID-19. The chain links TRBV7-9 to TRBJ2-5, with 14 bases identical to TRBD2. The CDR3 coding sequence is TGTGCCAGCAGCCCAGGACTAGCGGGGGGCCCCATCCAGACCCAGTACTTC. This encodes CASSPGLAGGPIQTQYF.